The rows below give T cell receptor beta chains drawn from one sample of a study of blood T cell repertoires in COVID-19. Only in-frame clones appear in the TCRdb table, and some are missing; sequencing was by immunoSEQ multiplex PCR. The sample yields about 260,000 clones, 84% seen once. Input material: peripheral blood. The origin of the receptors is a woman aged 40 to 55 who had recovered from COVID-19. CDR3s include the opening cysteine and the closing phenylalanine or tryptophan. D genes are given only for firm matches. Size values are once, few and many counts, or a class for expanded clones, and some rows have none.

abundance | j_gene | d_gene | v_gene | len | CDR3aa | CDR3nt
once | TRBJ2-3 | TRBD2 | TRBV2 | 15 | CASRRLAGVFDTQYF | TGTGCCAGCAGGAGACTAGCGGGGGTCTTCGATACGCAGTATTTT
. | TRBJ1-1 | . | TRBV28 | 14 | CASSLNQGGTEAFF | TGTGCCAGCAGTTTAAACCAAGGGGGCACTGAAGCTTTCTTT
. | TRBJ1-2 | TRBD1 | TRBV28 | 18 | CASSSLRGRTKGVYGYTF | TGTGCCAGCAGTTCCCTCAGGGGGCGGACAAAAGGAGTCTATGGCTACACCTTC
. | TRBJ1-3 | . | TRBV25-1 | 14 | CASRTGSSGNTIYF | TGTGCCAGCAGGACAGGAAGCTCTGGAAACACCATATATTTT
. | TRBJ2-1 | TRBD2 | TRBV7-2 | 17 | CASSPLNGGGAGNEQFF | TGTGCCAGCAGCCCCTTGAATGGCGGGGGGGCAGGCAATGAGCAGTTCTTC
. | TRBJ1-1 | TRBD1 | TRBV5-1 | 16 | CASSPEGAGWRTEAFF | TGCGCCAGCAGCCCGGAGGGGGCAGGGTGGAGAACTGAAGCTTTCTTT
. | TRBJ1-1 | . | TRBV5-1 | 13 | CASRDTLNTEAFF | TGCGCCAGCAGAGACACCCTGAACACTGAAGCTTTCTTT
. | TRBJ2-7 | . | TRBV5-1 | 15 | CASSSDGTREYEQYF | TGCGCCAGCAGCAGCGATGGGACACGAGAGTACGAGCAGTACTTC
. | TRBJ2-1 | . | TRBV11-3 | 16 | CASSLGWGDPYNEQFF | TGTGCCAGCAGCTTAGGGTGGGGGGACCCCTACAATGAGCAGTTCTTC
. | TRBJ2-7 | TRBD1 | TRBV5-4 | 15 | CASSAGRGGPYEQYF | TGTGCCAGCAGCGCAGGAAGAGGGGGCCCCTACGAGCAGTACTTC
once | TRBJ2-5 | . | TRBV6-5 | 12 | CASRGAGETQYF | TGTGCCAGCAGGGGGGCCGGTGAGACCCAGTACTTC
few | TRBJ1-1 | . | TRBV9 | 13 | CASSSRAGTEAFF | TGTGCCAGCAGCTCTCGAGCGGGCACTGAAGCTTTCTTT
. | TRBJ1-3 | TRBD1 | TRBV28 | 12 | CASGQGRDTIYF | TGTGCCAGCGGACAGGGGAGGGACACCATATATTTT
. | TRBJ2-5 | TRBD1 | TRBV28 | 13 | CASNRGWQETQYF | TGTGCCAGCAACAGGGGGTGGCAAGAGACCCAGTACTTC
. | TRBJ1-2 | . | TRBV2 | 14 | CASSEASSNYGYTF | TGTGCCAGCAGTGAAGCGTCTTCTAACTATGGCTACACCTTC
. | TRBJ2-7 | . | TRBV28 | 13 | CASSLRGGYEQYF | TGTGCCAGCAGTTTGCGGGGCGGCTACGAGCAGTACTTC
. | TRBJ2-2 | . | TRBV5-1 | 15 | CASSWGGRGTGELFF | TGCGCCAGCAGCTGGGGCGGCAGGGGCACCGGGGAGCTGTTTTTT
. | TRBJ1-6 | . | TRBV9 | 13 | CASSVAGDSPLHF | TGTGCCAGCAGCGTAGCGGGGGACTCACCCCTCCACTTT
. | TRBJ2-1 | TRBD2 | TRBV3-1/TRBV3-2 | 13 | CASSHGTSREQFF | TGTGCCAGCAGCCACGGGACTAGCCGCGAGCAGTTCTTC
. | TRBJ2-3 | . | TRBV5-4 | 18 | CASSRGLLAPGPTDTQYF | TGTGCCAGCAGCCGCGGGTTACTAGCTCCCGGCCCCACAGATACGCAGTATTTT
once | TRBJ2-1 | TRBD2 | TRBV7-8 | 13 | CASIGLVRNEQFF | TGTGCCAGCATTGGACTAGTCAGGAATGAGCAGTTCTTC
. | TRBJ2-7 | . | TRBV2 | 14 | CASSEALRGNEQYF | TGTGCCAGCAGTGAAGCGCTTCGAGGGAACGAGCAGTACTTC
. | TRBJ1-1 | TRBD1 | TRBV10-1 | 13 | CASRTGKVTEAFF | TGCGCCAGCAGGACAGGGAAGGTCACTGAAGCTTTCTTT
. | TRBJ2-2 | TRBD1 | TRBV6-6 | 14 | CASTLTGAAGELFF | TGTGCCAGCACCCTGACAGGGGCGGCCGGGGAGCTGTTTTTT
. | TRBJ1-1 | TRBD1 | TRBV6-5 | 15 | CASSTTGGRDTEAFF | TGTGCCAGCAGTACGACAGGGGGCCGGGACACTGAAGCTTTCTTT
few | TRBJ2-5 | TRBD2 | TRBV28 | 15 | CASSGAGDRQETQYF | TGTGCCAGCAGTGGAGCGGGGGATAGGCAAGAGACCCAGTACTTC
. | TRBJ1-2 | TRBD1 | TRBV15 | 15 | CATSRQGGILDGYTF | TGTGCCACCAGCAGACAGGGGGGCATTTTGGATGGCTACACCTTC
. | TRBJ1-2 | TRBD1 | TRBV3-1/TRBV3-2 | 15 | CASSQAGTGTYGYTF | TGTGCCAGCAGCCAAGCGGGGACAGGAACCTATGGCTACACCTTC
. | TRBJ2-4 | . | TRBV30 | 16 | CAWSVDPPSAGNIQYF | TGTGCCTGGAGTGTAGACCCCCCCTCTGCGGGGAACATTCAGTACTTC
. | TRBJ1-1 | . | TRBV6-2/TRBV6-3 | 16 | CASSYTRDLGATEAFF | TGTGCCAGCAGTTACACCAGGGACCTGGGGGCCACTGAAGCTTTCTTT
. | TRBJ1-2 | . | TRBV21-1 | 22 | CASSKENREGPPQRGDNYGYTF | TGTGCCAGCAGCAAAGAGAACAGGGAGGGACCACCTCAGCGGGGGGATAACTATGGCTACACCTTC
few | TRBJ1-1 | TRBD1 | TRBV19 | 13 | CASTRQGSTEAFF | TGTGCCAGTACCCGACAGGGGTCCACGGAAGCTTTCTTT
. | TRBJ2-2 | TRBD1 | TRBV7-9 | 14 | CASSQSQGAGELFF | TGTGCCAGCAGCCAATCTCAGGGGGCCGGGGAGCTGTTTTTT
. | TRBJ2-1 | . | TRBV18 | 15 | CASSRDGASDNEQFF | TGTGCCAGCTCCCGAGATGGGGCCAGCGACAATGAGCAGTTCTTC
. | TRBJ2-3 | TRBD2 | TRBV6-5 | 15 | CASSYSTGGADTQYF | TGTGCCAGCAGTTACTCGACCGGGGGGGCAGATACGCAGTATTTT
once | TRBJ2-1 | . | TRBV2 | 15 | CASRMTEFSYNEQFF | TGTGCCAGCAGGATGACAGAGTTCTCCTACAATGAGCAGTTCTTC
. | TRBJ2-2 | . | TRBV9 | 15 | CASSLGTTNTGELFF | TGTGCCAGCAGCTTGGGGACAACGAACACCGGGGAGCTGTTTTTT
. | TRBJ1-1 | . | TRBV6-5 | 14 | CASSTGGMRTEAFF | TGTGCCAGCAGCACCGGGGGTATGAGGACTGAAGCTTTCTTT
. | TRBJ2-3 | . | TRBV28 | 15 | CASNQGRGDTDTQYF | TGTGCCAGCAACCAGGGGAGAGGGGACACAGATACGCAGTATTTT
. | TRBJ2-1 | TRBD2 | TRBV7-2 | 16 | CASSLAALAGLNEQFF | TGTGCCAGCAGCTTAGCGGCACTAGCGGGGCTGAATGAGCAGTTCTTC
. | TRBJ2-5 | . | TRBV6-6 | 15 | CASSYSGTSTRTQYF | TGTGCCAGCAGTTATTCAGGGACTTCAACGAGGACCCAGTACTTC
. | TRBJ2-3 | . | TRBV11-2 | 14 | CARVPEAHIDTQYF | TGTGCCAGAGTCCCTGAGGCCCACATAGATACGCAGTATTTT
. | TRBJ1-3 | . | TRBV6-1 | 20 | CASSEARVGLGFFWRNTIYF | TGTGCCAGCAGTGAAGCTCGGGTCGGACTAGGTTTCTTCTGGCGAAACACCATATATTTT
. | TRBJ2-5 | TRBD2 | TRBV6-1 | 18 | CASSEALLPSGGSETQYF | TGTGCCAGCAGTGAAGCGCTTCTTCCTAGCGGGGGGTCGGAGACCCAGTACTTC
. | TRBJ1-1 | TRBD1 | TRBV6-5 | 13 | CASRYDRGYEAFF | TGTGCCAGCCGTTACGACAGGGGCTATGAAGCTTTCTTT
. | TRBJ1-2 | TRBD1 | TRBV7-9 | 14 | CASSPPGQIYGYTF | TGTGCCAGCAGCCCACCGGGACAGATCTATGGCTACACCTTC
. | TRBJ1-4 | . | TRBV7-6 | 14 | CASSVTTYREKLFF | TGTGCCAGCAGCGTAACCACCTACAGGGAAAAACTGTTTTTT
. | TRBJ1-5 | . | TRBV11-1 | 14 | CASSLDRSNQPQHF | TGTGCCAGCAGCCTAGATCGTAGCAATCAGCCCCAGCATTTT
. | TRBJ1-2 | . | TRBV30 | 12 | CAWSVSGYGYTF | TGTGCCTGGAGTGTATCAGGGTATGGCTACACCTTC
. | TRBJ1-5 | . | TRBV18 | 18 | CASIPPQGQMRINQPQHF | TGTGCCAGCATCCCGCCCCAAGGCCAAATGAGGATAAATCAGCCCCAGCATTTT
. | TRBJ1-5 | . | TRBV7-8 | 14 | CASTLSGANQPQHF | TGTGCCAGCACCTTATCAGGGGCCAATCAGCCCCAGCATTTT
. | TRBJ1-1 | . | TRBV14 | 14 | CASSRDSWNTEAFF | TGTGCCAGCAGCCGAGACTCCTGGAACACTGAAGCTTTCTTT
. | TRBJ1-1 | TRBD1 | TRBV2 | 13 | CASPRGQGPGAFF | TGTGCCAGTCCCAGGGGGCAGGGACCAGGGGCTTTCTTT
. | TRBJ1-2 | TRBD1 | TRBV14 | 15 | CASSQVRTGVDGYTF | TGTGCCAGCAGCCAAGTTCGTACAGGGGTCGATGGCTACACCTTC
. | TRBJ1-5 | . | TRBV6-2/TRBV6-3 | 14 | CASSTGVWNQPQHF | TGTGCCAGCAGTACCGGGGTTTGGAATCAGCCCCAGCATTTT